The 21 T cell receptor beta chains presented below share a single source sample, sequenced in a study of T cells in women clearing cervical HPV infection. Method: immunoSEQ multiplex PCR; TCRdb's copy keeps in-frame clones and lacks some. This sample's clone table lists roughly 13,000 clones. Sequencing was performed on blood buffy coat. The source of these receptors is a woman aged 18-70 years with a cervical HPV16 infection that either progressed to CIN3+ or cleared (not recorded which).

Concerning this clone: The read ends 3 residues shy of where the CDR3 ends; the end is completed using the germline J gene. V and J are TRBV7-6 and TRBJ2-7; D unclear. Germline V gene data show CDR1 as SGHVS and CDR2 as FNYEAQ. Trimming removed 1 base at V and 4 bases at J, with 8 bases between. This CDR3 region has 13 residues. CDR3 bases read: TGTGCCAGCAGCTTAGAGACACCGTACGAG. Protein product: CASSLETPYE. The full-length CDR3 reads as CASSLETPYEQYF.

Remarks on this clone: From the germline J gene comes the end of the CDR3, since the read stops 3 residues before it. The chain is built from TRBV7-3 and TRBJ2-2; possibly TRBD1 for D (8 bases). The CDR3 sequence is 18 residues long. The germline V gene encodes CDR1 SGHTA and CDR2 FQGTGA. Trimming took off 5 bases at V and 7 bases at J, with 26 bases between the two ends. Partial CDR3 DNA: TGTGCCAGCAGCCCCTCGCGGGGGCAGGGGGCACAAAGCGGGGAG. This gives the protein CASSPSRGQGAQSGE. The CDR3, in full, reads CASSPSRGQGAQSGELFF.

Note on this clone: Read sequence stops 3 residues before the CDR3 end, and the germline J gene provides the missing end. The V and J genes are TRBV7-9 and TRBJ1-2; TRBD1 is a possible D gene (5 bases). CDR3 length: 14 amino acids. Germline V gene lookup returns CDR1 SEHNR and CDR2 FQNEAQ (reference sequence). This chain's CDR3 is CASSLGAGYYDYTF. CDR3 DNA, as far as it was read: TGTGCCAGCAGCTTAGGGGCAGGGTATTACGAC.

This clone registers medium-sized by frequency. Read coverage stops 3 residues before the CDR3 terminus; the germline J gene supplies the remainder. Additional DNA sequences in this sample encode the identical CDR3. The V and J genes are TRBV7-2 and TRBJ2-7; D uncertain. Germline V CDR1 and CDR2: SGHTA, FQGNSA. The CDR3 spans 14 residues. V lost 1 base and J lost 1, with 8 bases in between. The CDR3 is CASSLVISSYEQYF. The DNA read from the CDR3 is TGTGCCAGCAGCTTAGTTATCAGTTCCTACGAG.

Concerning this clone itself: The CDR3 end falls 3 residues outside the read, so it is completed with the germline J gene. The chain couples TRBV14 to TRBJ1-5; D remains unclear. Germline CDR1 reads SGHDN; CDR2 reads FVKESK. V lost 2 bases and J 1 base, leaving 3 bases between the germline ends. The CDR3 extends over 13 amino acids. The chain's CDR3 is CASSQSSNQPQHF. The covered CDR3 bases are TGTGCCAGCAGCCAAAGCAGCAATCAGCCC. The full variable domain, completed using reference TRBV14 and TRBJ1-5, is EAGVTQFPSHSVIEKGQTVTLRCDPISGHDNLYWYRRVMGKEIKFLLHFVKESKQDESGMPNNRFLAERTGGTYSTLKVQPAELEDSGVYFCASSQSSNQPQHFGDGTRLSIL.

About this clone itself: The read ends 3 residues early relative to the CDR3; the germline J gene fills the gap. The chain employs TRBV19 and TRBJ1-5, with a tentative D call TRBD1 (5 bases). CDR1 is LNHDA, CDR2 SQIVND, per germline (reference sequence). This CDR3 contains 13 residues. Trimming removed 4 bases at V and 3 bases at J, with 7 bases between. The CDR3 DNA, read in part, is TGTGCCAGTAGTACGGACATCAATCAGCCC. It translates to CASSTDINQP. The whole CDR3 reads CASSTDINQPQHF.

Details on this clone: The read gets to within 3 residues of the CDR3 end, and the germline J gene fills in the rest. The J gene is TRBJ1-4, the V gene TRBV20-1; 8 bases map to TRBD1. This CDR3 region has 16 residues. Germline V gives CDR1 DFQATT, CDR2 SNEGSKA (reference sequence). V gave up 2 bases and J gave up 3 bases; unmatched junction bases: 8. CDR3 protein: CSARKRQGRANEKLFF. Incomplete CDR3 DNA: TGCAGTGCTAGAAAACGACAGGGGCGGGCTAATGAAAAA.

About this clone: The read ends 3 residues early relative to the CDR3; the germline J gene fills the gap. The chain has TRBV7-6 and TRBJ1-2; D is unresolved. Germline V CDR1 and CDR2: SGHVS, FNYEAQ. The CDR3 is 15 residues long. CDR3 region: CASSPLRQLTDTYTF. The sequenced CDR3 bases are TGTGCCAGCAGCCCTTTGAGGCAGCTCACAGATACC. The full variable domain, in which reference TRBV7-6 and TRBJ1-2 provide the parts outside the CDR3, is GAGVSQSPRYKVTKRGQDVALRCDPISGHVSLYWYRQALGQGPEFLTYFNYEAQQDKSGLPNDRFSAERPEGSISTLTIQRTEQRDSAMYRCASSPLRQLTDTYTFGSGTRLTVV.

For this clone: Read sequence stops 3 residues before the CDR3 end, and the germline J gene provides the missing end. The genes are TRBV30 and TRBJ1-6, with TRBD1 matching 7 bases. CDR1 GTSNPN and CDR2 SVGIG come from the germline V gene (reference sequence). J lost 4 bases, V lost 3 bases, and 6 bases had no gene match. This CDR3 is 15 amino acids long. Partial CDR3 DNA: TGTGCCTGGAGAGACCGGGACAGATATAATTCACCC. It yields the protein CAWRDRDRYNSP. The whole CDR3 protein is CAWRDRDRYNSPLHF.

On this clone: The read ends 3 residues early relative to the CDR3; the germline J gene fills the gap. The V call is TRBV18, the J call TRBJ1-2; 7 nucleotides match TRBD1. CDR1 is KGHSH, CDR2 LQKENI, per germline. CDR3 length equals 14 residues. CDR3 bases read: TGTGCCAGCTCAACGACGACAGGGATGAAGGGC. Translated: CASSTTTGMKG. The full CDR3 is CASSTTTGMKGYTF.

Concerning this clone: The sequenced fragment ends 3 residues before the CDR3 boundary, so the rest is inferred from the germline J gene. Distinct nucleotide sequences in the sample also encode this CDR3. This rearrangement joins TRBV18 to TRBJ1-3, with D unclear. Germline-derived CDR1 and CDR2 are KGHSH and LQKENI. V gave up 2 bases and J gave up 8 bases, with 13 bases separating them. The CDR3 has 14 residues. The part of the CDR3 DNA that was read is TGTGCCAGCTCACCATTTGCCCCCCCGGACACC. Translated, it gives CASSPFAPPDT. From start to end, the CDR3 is CASSPFAPPDTIYF.

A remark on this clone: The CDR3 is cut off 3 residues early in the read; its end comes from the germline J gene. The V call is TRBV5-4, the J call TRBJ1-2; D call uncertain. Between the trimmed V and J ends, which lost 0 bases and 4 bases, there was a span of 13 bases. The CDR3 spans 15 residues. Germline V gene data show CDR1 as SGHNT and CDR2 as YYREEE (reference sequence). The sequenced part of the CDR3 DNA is TGTGCCAGCAGCTTGGATCGGGTCGTGGCCTATGGC. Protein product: CASSLDRVVAYG. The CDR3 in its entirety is CASSLDRVVAYGYTF.

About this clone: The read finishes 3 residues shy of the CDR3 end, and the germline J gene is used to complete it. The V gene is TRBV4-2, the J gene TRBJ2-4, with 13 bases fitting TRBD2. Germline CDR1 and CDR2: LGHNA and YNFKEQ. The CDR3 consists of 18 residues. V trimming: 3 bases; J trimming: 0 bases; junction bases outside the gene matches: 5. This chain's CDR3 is CASSQELAGGGAKNIQYF. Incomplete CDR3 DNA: TGTGCCAGCAGCCAGGAACTAGCGGGGGGGGGAGCCAAAAACATT.

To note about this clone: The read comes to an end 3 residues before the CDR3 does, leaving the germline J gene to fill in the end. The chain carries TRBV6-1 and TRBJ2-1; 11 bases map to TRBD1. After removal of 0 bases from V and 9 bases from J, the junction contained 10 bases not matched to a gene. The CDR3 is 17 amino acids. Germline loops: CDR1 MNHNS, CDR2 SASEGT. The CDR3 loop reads CASSEAWTGGSEGEQFF. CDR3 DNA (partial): TGTGCCAGCAGTGAAGCGTGGACAGGGGGCTCTGAAGGTGAG.

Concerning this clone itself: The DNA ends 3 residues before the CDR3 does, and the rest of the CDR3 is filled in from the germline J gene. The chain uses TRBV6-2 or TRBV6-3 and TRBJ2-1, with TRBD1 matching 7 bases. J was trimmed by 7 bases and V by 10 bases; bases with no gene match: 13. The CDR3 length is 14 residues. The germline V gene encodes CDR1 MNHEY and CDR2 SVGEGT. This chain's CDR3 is CATERGLAANEQFF. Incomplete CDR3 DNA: TGTGCCACCGAAAGGGGGCTGGCAGCGAATGAG.

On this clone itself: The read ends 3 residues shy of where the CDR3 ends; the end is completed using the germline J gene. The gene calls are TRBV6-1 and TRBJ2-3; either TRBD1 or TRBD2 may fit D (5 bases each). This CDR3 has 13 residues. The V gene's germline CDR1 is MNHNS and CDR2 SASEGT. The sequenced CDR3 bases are TGTGCCAGCAGTGAGCAGGGATGGGAGACG. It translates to CASSEQGWET. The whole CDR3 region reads CASSEQGWETQYF.

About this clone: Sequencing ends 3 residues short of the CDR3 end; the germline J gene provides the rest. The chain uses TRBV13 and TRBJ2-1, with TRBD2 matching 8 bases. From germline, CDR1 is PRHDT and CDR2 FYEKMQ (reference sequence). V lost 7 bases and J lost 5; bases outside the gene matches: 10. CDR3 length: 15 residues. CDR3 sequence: CASTPPYGGDNEQFF. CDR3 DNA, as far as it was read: TGTGCCAGCACCCCCCCCTACGGGGGGGACAATGAG.

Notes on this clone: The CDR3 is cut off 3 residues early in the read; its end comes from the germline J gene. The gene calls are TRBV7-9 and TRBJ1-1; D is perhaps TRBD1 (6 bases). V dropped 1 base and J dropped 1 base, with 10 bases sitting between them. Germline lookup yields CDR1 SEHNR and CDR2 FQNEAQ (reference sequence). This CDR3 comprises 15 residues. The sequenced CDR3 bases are TGTGCCAGCAGCTTAGGCCCACAGGGGAACACTGAA. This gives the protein CASSLGPQGNTE. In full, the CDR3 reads CASSLGPQGNTEAFF.

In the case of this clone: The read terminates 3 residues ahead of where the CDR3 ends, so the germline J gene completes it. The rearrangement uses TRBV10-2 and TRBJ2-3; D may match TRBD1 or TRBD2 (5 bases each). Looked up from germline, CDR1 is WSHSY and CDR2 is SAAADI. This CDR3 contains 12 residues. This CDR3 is CASSGRGETQYF. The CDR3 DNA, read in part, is TGCGCCAGCAGTGGGAGAGGGGAGACG.

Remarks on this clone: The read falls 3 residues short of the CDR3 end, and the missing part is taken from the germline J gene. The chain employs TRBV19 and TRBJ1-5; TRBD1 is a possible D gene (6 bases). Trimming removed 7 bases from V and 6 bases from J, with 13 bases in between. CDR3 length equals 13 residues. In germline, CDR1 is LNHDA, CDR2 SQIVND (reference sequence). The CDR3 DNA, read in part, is TGTGCCAGTAAAGACAGGAGTGGTCAGCCC. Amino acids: CASKDRSGQP. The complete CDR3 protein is CASKDRSGQPQHF. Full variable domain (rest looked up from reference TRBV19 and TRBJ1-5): DGGITQSPKYLFRKEGQNVTLSCEQNLNHDAMYWYRQDPGQGLRLIYYSQIVNDFQKGDIAEGYSVSREKKESFPLTVTSAQKNPTAFYLCASKDRSGQPQHFGDGTRLSIL.

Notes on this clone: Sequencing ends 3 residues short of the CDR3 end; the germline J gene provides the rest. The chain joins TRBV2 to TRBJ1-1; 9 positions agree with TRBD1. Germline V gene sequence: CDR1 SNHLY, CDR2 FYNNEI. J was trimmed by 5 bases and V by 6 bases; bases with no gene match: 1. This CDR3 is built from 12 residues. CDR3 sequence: CASRDRGTEAFF. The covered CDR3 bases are TGTGCCAGCAGGGACAGGGGTACTGAA.